The TCR beta chain under discussion was sequenced for a study of cytomegalovirus exposure and HLA in healthy donors. Study conclusions and caveats: Accurate prediction of HLA-A and HLA-B alleles (for most subjects) was reportedly achieved from TCR beta sequences.

This CDR3 spans 13 amino acids. Germline CDR1 and CDR2: LNHDA and SQIVND (reference sequence). Trimming stripped 6 bases from V and 2 bases from J, with 11 bases between. A remark on this clone: Antigen specificity is unknown.

The PCR was carried out with 60 Vbeta primers and 13 Jbeta primers. Data came from immunoSEQ multiplex PCR; TCRdb stores just in-frame clones and leaves some out. The data hold roughly 240,000 clones, with roughly 87% observed a single time. The V and J genes are TRBV19 and TRBJ2-7; possibly TRBD2 for D (6 bases). This TCR came from a middle-aged woman in good health and CMV-seropositive. The specimen was PBMCs. The CDR3 region is CASSVAAAYEQYF. The CDR3 DNA follows: TGTGCCAGTAGCGTAGCGGCGGCCTACGAGCAGTACTTC.